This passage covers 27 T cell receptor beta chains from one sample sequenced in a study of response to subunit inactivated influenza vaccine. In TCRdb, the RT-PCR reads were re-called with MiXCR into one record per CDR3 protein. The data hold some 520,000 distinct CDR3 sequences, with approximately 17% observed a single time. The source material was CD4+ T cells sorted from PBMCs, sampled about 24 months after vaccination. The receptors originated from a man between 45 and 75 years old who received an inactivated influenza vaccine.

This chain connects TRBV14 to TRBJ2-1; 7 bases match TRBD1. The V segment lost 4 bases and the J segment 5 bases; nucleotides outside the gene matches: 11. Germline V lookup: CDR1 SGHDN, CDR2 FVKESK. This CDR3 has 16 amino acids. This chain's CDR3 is CASSLRGPAQDNEQFF. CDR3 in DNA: TGTGCCAGCAGCCTTAGGGGGCCGGCCCAGGACAATGAGCAGTTCTTC.

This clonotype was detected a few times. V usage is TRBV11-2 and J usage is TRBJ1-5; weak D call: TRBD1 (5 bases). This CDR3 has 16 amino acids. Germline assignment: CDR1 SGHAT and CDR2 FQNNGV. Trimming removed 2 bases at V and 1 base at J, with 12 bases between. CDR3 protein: CASSLRGDQSNQPQHF. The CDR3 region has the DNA TGTGCCAGCAGCTTACGAGGGGACCAAAGCAATCAGCCCCAGCATTTT.

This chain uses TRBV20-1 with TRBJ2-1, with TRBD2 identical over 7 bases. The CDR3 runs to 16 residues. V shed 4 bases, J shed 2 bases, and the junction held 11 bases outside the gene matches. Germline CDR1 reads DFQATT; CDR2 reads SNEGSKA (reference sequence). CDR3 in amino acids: CSAKDSGTNTYNEQFF. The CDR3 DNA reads TGCAGTGCTAAAGACTCCGGGACTAACACCTACAATGAGCAGTTCTTC.

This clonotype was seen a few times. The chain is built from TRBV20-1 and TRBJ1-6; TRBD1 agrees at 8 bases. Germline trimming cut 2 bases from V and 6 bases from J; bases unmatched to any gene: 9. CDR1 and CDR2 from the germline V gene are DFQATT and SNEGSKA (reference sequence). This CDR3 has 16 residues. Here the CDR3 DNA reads TGCAGTGCTAGACACAAGGACAGGGTTAGTAATTCACCCCTCCACTTT. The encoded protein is CSARHKDRVSNSPLHF.

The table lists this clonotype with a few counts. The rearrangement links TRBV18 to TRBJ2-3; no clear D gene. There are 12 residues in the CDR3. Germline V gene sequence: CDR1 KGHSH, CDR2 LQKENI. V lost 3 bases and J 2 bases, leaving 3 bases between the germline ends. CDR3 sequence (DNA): TGTGCCAGCTCACCCGCCACAGATACGCAGTATTTT. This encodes CASSPATDTQYF.

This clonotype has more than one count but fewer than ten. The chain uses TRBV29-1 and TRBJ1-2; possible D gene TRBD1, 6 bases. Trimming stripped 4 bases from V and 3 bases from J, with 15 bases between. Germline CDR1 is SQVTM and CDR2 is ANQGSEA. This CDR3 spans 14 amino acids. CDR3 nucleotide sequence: TGCAGCGTTGGAACAATACAGGGAGACTATGGCTACACCTTC. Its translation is CSVGTIQGDYGYTF.

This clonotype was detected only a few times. The CDR3 reads CSVEDNTYPGYGYTF. For the CDR3, the DNA is TGCAGCGTTGAAGACAATACCTATCCGGGCTATGGCTACACCTTC. The V call is TRBV29-1, the J call TRBJ1-2; unclear D gene. Deletions cut 0 bases from V and 4 bases from J, with 15 bases between. Germline assignment: CDR1 SQVTM and CDR2 ANQGSEA. The CDR3 runs 15 residues.

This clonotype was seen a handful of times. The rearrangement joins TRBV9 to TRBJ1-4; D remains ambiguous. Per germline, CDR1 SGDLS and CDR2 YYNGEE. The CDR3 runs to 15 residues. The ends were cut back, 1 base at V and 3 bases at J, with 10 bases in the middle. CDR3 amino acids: CASSVTGRPNEKLFF. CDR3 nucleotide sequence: TGTGCCAGCAGCGTAACGGGTAGGCCTAATGAAAAACTGTTTTTT. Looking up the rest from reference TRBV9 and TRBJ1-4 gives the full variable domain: DSGVTQTPKHLITATGQRVTLRCSPRSGDLSVYWYQQSLDQGLQFLIQYYNGEERAKGNILERFSAQQFPDLHSELNLSSLELGDSALYFCASSVTGRPNEKLFFGSGTQLSVL.

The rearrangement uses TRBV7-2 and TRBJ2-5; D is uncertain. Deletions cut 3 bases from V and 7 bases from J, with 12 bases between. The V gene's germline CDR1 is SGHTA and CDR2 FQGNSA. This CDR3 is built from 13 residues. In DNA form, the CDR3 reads TGTGCCAGCAGCTTCACCCAGCCTGGGACCCAGTACTTC. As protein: CASSFTQPGTQYF.

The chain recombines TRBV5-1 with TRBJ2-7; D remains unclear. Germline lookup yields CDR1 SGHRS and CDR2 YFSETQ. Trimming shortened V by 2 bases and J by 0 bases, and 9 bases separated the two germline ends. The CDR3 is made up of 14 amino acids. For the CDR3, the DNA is TGCGCCAGCAGCTTCGTGAGTGGCTCCTACGAGCAGTACTTC. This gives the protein CASSFVSGSYEQYF.

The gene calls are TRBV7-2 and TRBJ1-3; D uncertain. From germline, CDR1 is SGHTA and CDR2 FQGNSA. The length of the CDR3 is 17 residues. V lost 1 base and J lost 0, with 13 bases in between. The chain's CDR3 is CASSLGGSTISGNTIYF. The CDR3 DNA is TGTGCCAGCAGCTTAGGAGGCAGCACAATCTCTGGAAACACCATATATTTT.

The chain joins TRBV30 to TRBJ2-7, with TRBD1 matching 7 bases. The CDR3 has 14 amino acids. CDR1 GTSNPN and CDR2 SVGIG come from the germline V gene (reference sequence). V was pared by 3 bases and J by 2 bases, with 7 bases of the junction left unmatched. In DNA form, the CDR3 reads TGTGCCTGGAGAGCCCGGGACAGAGCCTACGAGCAGTACTTC. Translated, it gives CAWRARDRAYEQYF.

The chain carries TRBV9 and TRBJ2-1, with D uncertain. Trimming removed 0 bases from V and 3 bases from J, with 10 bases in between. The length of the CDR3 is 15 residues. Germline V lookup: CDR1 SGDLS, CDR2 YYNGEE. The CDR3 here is CASSVGPTVYNEQFF. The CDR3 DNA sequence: TGTGCCAGCAGCGTAGGACCGACGGTCTACAATGAGCAGTTCTTC.

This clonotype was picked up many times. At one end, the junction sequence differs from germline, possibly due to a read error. As DNA, the CDR3 is TGTGCCAGCAGCTTGGGTCAGGGCAATGAAAAACTGTTTTTT. This codes for CASSLGQGNEKLFF. The rearrangement joins TRBV5-1 to TRBJ1-4, with D possibly TRBD1 on 5 matching bases. CDR1 is SGHRS and CDR2 is YFSETQ in the germline V gene. The CDR3 has 14 amino acids.

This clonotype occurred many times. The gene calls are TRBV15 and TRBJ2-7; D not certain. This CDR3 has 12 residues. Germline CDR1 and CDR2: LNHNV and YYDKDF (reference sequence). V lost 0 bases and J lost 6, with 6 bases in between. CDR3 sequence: CATSRDLGEQYF. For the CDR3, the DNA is TGTGCCACCAGCAGAGATCTGGGCGAGCAGTACTTC.

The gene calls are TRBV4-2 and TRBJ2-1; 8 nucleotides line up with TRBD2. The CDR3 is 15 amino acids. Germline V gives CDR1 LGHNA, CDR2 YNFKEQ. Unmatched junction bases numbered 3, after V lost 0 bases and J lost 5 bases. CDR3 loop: CASSQDPGGNNEQFF. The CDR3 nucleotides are TGTGCCAGCAGCCAAGATCCGGGAGGGAACAATGAGCAGTTCTTC.

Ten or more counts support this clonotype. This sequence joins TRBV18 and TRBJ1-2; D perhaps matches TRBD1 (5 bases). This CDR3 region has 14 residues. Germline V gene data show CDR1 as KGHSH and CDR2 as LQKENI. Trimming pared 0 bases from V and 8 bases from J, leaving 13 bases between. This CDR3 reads CASSPPEGLGGYTF. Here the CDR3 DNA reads TGTGCCAGCTCACCACCAGAGGGGCTTGGAGGCTACACCTTC.

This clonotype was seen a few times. The CDR3 loop reads CASRRLMNTEAFF. The CDR3 coding sequence is TGTGCCAGCCGGCGCCTTATGAACACTGAAGCTTTCTTT. This chain joins TRBV2 and TRBJ1-1; D remains ambiguous. This CDR3 has 13 residues. Germline values: CDR1 SNHLY, CDR2 FYNNEI. The V end was cut by 8 bases, the J end by 0 bases, with 10 bases between. Supplemented by reference TRBV2 and TRBJ1-1, the full variable domain reads EPEVTQTPSHQVTQMGQEVILRCVPISNHLYFYWYRQILGQKVEFLVSFYNNEISEKSEIFDDQFSVERPDGSNFTLKIRSTKLEDSAMYFCASRRLMNTEAFFGQGTRLTVV.

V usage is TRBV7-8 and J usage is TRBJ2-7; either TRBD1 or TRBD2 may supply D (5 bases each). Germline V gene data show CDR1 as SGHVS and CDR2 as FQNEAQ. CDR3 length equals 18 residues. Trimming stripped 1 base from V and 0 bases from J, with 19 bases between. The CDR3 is CASSLGGIVRADSYEQYF. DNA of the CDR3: TGTGCCAGCAGCTTAGGGGGCATAGTGAGGGCCGACTCCTACGAGCAGTACTTC.

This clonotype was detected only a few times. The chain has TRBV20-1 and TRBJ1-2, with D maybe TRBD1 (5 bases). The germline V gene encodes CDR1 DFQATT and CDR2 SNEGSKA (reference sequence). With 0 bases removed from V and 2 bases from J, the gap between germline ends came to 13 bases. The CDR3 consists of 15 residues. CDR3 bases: TGCAGTGCTAGAGATTTCGCGGGGGTAAACTATGGCTACACCTTC. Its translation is CSARDFAGVNYGYTF.

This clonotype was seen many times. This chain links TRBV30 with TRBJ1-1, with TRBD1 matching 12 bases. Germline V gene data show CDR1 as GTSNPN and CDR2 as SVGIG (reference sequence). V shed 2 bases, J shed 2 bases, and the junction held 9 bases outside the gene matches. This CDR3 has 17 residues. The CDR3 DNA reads TGTGCCTGGAGTCCCGGGACAGGGGGCTTTATTAACACTGAAGCTTTCTTT. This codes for CAWSPGTGGFINTEAFF.

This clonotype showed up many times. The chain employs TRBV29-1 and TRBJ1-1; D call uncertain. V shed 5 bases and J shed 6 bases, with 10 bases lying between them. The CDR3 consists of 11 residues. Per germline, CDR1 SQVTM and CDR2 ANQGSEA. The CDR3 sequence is CSVFSNAEAFF. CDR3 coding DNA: TGCAGCGTTTTCAGTAACGCTGAAGCTTTCTTT.

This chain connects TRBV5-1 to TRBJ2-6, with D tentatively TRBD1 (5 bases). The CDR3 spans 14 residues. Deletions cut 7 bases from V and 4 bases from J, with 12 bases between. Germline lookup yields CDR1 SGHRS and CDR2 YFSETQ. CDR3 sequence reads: CASRPGSGANVLTF. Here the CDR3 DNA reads TGCGCCAGCCGTCCAGGGTCCGGGGCCAACGTCCTGACTTTC.

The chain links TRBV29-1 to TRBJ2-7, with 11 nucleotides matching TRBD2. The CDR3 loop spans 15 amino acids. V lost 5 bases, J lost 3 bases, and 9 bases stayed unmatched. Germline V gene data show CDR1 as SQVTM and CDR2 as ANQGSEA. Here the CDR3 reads CSVRQTGLADYEQYF. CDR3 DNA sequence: TGCAGCGTTCGCCAAACGGGACTAGCGGACTACGAGCAGTACTTC.

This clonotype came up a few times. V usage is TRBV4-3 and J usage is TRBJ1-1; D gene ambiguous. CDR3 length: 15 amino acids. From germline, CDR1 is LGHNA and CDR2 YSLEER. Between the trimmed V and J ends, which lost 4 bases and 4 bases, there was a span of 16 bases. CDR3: CASSRSLQTSTEAFF. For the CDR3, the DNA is TGCGCCAGCAGCCGCAGCCTGCAAACGAGCACTGAAGCTTTCTTT.

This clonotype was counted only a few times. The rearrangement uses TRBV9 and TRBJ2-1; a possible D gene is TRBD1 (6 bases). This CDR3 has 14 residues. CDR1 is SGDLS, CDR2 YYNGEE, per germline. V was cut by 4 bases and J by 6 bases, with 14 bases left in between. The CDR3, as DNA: TGTGCCAGCAGCCCCGGACAGTTCCGCAATGAGCAGTTCTTC. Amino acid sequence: CASSPGQFRNEQFF. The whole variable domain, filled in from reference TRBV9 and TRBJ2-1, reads DSGVTQTPKHLITATGQRVTLRCSPRSGDLSVYWYQQSLDQGLQFLIQYYNGEERAKGNILERFSAQQFPDLHSELNLSSLELGDSALYFCASSPGQFRNEQFFGPGTRLTVL.

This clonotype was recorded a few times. The CDR3 DNA follows: TGCGCCAGCAGCTCAGGGCCGACTAGCGGGAGGGGAGAGACCCAGTACTTC. It encodes CASSSGPTSGRGETQYF. The chain carries TRBV5-1 and TRBJ2-5; TRBD2 matches at 14 bases. The germline CDR1 and CDR2 sequences are SGHRS and YFSETQ. J gave up 4 bases and V 3 bases, and 8 bases lay outside the gene matches. This CDR3 region has 17 residues.